Shown below are 11 T cell receptor beta chains from a single sample sequenced in a study of T cells in Graves' hyperthyroidism and ophthalmopathy. Researchers took RNA transcripts and amplified the TCR beta CDR3 regions from them. The HTBI primer set drove a first-round RT-PCR of the TCR CDR3. TCRdb ran MiXCR on the multiplex PCR reads and lists one entry per CDR3 protein. This repertoire shows 550,000 to 650,000 distinct CDR3 sequences, about 15% found once; its top ten account for almost 6%. The source material was blood. The source is a woman aged 30 to 39 with Graves' hyperthyroidism that later progressed to Graves' ophthalmopathy.

This clonotype was detected ten times or more. V usage is TRBV7-9 and J usage is TRBJ2-1; the D gene is possibly TRBD1 (6 bases). Germline V CDR1 and CDR2: SEHNR, FQNEAQ (reference sequence). V was clipped by 1 base and J by 2 bases, with 15 bases between them. This CDR3 contains 17 residues. CDR3 sequence reads: CASSLGLVGATYNEQFF. The DNA of the CDR3 is TGTGCCAGCAGCTTAGGTTTGGTGGGGGCCACCTACAATGAGCAGTTCTTC.

The table lists this clonotype with many counts. The genes are TRBV28 and TRBJ1-5, with D maybe TRBD1 (6 bases). V was shortened by 6 bases and J by 0 bases, with 21 bases between the two germline ends. Germline V gene lookup returns CDR1 MDHEN and CDR2 SYDVKM. This CDR3 is built from 18 residues. CDR3 in DNA: TGTGCCAGCAGAATGGGCAGGGGCGGAACTTATAGCAATCAGCCCCAGCATTTT. It yields the protein CASRMGRGGTYSNQPQHF.

This clonotype has a count of ten or more. V is TRBV12-3 or TRBV12-4 and J is TRBJ2-4; 12 bases line up with TRBD2. V dropped 7 bases and J dropped 7; count of bases not matched to a gene: 17. The length of the CDR3 is 18 residues. The CDR3 DNA reads TGTGCCAGCACCCAAGGGCGGACTAGCGGGACGGGGGGGAACATTCAGTACTTC. Protein product: CASTQGRTSGTGGNIQYF.

Notes on this clonotype: A much larger clone lies one base from this, so it may be a read error. V is TRBV12-3 or TRBV12-4 and J is TRBJ2-1; 7 bases map to TRBD2. V shed 11 bases, J shed 4 bases, and the junction held 17 bases outside the gene matches. The CDR3 has 16 amino acids. CDR3 nucleotide sequence: TGTGCCTGCCCCAGGATCCCGGCTAGCGGATACAATGAGCAGTTCTTC. Translating gives CACPRIPASGYNEQFF.

The rearrangement uses TRBV30 and TRBJ2-6; D is uncertain. The V and J ends lost 2 bases and 6 bases respectively, with 8 bases between them. Germline values: CDR1 GTSNPN, CDR2 SVGIG (reference sequence). CDR3 size: 13 residues. CDR3 DNA sequence: TGTGCCTGGAGTAGTTCCGCGGCCAACGTCCTGACTTTC. Amino acid sequence: CAWSSSAANVLTF.

This clonotype has ten or more counts. The CDR3 DNA reads as TGTGCCAGCAGCTTAACAGGGAGCGTTACCTACAATGAGCAGTTCTTC. Encoded protein: CASSLTGSVTYNEQFF. The rearrangement joins TRBV7-3 to TRBJ2-1; possible D gene TRBD2, 5 bases. Trimming pared 0 bases from V and 2 bases from J, leaving 11 bases between. Looked up from germline, CDR1 is SGHTA and CDR2 is FQGTGA. This CDR3 contains 16 residues.

This clonotype was seen a handful of times. The rearrangement links TRBV14 to TRBJ2-7; D gene unclear. Deletions cut 3 bases from V and 3 bases from J, with 15 bases between. Germline CDR1 and CDR2: SGHDN and FVKESK. The CDR3 extends over 15 amino acids. The CDR3: CASSQFSGSYYEQYF. The CDR3 DNA reads TGTGCCAGCAGCCAGTTCTCCGGTAGCTACTACGAGCAGTACTTC.

Concerning this clonotype itself: An end of the junction differs from the germline gene, which may be a read error. The chain has TRBV12-3 or TRBV12-4 and TRBJ2-7; perhaps TRBD2 as D (6 bases). The CDR3 contains 13 residues. The CDR3 DNA follows: TGTGCCAGCGGTTTCGGAGGGAATGGCGAGCAGTACTTC. Its protein is CASGFGGNGEQYF.

This clonotype was seen ten or more times. V usage is TRBV7-6 and J usage is TRBJ2-1; the match to TRBD2 covers 14 bases. The CDR3 runs to 19 residues. Germline CDR1 SGHVS, CDR2 FNYEAQ. Trimming cost V 4 bases and J 1 base; bases outside gene matches: 9. The CDR3 nucleotides read TGTGCCAGCAGCTCGTTGGGACTAGCGGGAGTTGGGTCCTACAATGAGCAGTTCTTC. Translation gives CASSSLGLAGVGSYNEQFF.

The rearrangement uses TRBV29-1 and TRBJ2-7, with D hard to call. This CDR3 region has 11 residues. Germline CDR1 and CDR2: SQVTM and ANQGSEA. V lost 6 bases, J lost 3 bases, and 9 bases lay in between. As DNA, the CDR3 is TGCAGCGTGACGACTCACTACGAGCAGTACTTC. Translated: CSVTTHYEQYF.

This clonotype occurred a few times. A clone one base away is much larger, so this may be a read error. The chain links TRBV28 to TRBJ2-1; TRBD1 matches at 8 bases. This CDR3 comprises 15 residues. Losses at the gene ends were 8 bases for V and 8 bases for J; bases not matched to a gene: 14. The germline V gene encodes CDR1 MDHEN and CDR2 SYDVKM. This CDR3 is CASRISRGRVDEQFF. CDR3 nucleotides: TGTGCCAGCCGCATCTCCAGGGGGCGGGTGGATGAGCAGTTCTTC.